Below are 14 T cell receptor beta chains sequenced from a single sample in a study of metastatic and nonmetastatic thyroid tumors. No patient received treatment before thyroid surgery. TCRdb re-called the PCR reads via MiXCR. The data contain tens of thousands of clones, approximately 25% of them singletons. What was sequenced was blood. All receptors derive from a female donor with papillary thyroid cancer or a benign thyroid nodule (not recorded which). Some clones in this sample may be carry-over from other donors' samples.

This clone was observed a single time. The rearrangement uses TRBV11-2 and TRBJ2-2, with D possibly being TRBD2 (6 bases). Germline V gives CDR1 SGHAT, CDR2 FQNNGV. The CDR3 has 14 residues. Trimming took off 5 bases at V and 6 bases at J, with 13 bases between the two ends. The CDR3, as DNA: TGTGCCAGCAGCCGCAGACTAGTCGCCGGGGAGCTGTTTTTT. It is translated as CASSRRLVAGELFF.

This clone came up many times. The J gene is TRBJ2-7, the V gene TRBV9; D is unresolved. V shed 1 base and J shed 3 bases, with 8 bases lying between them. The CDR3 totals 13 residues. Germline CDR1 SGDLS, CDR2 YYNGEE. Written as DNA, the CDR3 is TGTGCCAGCAGCGTAAGGTCTGGCTACGAGCAGTACTTC. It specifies CASSVRSGYEQYF.

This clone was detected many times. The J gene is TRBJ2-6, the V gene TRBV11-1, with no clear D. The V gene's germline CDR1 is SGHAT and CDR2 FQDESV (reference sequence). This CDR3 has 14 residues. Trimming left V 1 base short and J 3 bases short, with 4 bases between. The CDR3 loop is CASSLGHGANVLTF. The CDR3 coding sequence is TGTGCCAGCAGCTTAGGACATGGGGCCAACGTCCTGACTTTC.

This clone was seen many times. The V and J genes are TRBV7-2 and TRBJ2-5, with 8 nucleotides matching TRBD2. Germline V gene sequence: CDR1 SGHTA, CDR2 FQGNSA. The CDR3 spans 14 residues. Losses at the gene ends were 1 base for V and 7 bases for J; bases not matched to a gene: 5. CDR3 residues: CASSLVREGGTQYF. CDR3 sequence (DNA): TGTGCCAGCAGCTTAGTCCGGGAGGGGGGGACCCAGTACTTC. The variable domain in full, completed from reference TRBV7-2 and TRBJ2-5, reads GAGVSQSPSNKVTEKGKDVELRCDPISGHTALYWYRQSLGQGLEFLIYFQGNSAPDKSGLPSDRFSAERTGGSVSTLTIQRTQQEDSAVYLCASSLVREGGTQYFGPGTRLLVL.

The CDR3 coding sequence is TGTGCCTGGATTGCCTCCGTGACACTCGCTAACTATGGCTACACCTTC. The encoded protein is CAWIASVTLANYGYTF. The rearrangement uses TRBV30 and TRBJ1-2; D is unresolved. Trimming left V 4 bases short and J 0 bases short, with 18 bases between. From germline, CDR1 is GTSNPN and CDR2 SVGIG (reference sequence). CDR3 length equals 16 residues. The full variable domain, in which reference TRBV30 and TRBJ1-2 provide the parts outside the CDR3, is SQTIHQWPATLVQPVGSPLSLECTVEGTSNPNLYWYRQAAGRGLQLLFYSVGIGQISSEVPQNLSASRPQDRQFILSSKKLLLSDSGFYLCAWIASVTLANYGYTFGSGTRLTVV.

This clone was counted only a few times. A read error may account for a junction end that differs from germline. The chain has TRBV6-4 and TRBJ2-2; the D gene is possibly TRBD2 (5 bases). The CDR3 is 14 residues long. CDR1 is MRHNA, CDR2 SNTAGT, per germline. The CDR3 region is CASSDSTNTGELFF. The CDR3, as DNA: TGTGCCAGCAGTGACTCGACTAACACCGGGGAGCTTTTTTTT.

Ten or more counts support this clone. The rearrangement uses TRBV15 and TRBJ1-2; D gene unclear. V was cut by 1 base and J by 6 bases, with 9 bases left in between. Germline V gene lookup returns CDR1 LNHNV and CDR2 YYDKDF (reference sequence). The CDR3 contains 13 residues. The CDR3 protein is CATSRVGSNGYTF. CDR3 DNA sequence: TGTGCCACCAGCAGAGTAGGATCTAATGGCTACACCTTC.

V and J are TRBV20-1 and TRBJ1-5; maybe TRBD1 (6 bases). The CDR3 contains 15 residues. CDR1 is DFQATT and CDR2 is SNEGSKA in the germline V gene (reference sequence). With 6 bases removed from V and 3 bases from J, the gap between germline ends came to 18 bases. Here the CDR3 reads CSARLQGFDNQPQHF. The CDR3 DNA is TGCAGTGCGAGACTCCAGGGGTTTGACAATCAGCCCCAGCATTTT.

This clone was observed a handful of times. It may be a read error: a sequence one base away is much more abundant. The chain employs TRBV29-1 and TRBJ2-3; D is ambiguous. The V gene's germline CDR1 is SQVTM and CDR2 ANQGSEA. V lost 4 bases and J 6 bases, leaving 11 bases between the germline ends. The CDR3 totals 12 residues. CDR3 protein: CSVVLGPDTQYF. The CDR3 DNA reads TGCAGCGTTGTTCTCGGGCCCGATACGCAGTATTTT.

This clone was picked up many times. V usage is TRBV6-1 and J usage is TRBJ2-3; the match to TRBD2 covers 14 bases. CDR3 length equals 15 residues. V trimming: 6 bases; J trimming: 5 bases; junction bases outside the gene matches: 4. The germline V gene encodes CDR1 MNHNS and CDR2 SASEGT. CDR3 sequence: CASSGLAGGEDTQYF. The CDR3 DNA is TGTGCCAGCAGCGGACTAGCGGGAGGTGAAGATACGCAGTATTTT.

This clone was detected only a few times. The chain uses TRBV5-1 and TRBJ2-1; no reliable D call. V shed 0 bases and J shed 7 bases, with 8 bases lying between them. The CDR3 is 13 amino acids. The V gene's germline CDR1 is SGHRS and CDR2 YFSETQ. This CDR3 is CASSLDWQNEQFF. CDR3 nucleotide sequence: TGCGCCAGCAGCTTGGACTGGCAGAATGAGCAGTTCTTC.

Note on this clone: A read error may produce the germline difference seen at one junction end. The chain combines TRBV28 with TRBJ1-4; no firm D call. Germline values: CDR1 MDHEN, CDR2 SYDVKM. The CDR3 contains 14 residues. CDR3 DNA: TGTGCCGGCAGTTTGTTGAGTCCTGGGGAAAAACTGTTTTTT. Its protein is CAGSLLSPGEKLFF. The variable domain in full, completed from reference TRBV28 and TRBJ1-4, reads DVKVTQSSRYLVKRTGEKVFLECVQDMDHENMFWYRQDPGLGLRLIYFSYDVKMKEKGDIPEGYSVSREKKERFSLILESASTNQTSMYLCAGSLLSPGEKLFFGSGTQLSVL.

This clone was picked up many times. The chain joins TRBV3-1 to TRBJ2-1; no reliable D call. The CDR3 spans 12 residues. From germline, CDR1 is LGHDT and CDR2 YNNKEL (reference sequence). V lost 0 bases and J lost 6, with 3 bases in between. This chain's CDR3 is CASSQDSNEQFF. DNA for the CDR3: TGTGCCAGCAGCCAAGATAGCAATGAGCAGTTCTTC.

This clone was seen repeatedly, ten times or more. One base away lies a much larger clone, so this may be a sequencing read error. The DNA for the CDR3 is TGCGCCATCACCCGGGGGGGGGAGGGCTACAATGAGCAGTTCTTC. Its protein product is CAITRGGEGYNEQFF. This chain connects TRBV5-1 to TRBJ2-1; 8 bases are a match to TRBD2. Germline V gene lookup returns CDR1 SGHRS and CDR2 YFSETQ. Unmatched junction bases numbered 11, after V lost 9 bases and J lost 3 bases. CDR3 size: 15 residues.